A selection of T cell receptor beta chains follows, all from one sample in a study of blood T cell repertoires in COVID-19. Sequencing used immunoSEQ multiplex PCR; TCRdb keeps in-frame clones, though not all of them. Of 250,000 to 400,000 clones in the sample, approximately 88% are singletons; the top ten hold about 1.5%. Sequences were obtained from peripheral blood. The source of these receptors is a woman in her 30s with COVID-19, enrolled during active disease. CDR3s include the opening cysteine and the closing phenylalanine or tryptophan. A D gene is named only where the DNA matches it firmly.

D: -
length: 16
V: TRBV7-2
CDR3: CASSAVWGGLATEAFF

D: TRBD1
length: 16
V: TRBV4-3
CDR3: CASSQDEDRTLYGYTF

D: -
length: 14
V: TRBV28
CDR3: CASSFRGGPDGYTF

D: -
length: 17
V: TRBV18
CDR3: CASSPSPGTGTNYEQYF

D: TRBD1
length: 15
V: TRBV7-7
CDR3: CASSRQGARTGELFF

D: TRBD1
length: 16
V: TRBV4-1
CDR3: CASSWTGGARDYGYTF

D: TRBD1
length: 17
V: TRBV11-2
CDR3: CASSKLGTGTLAGELFF

D: TRBD2
length: 15
V: TRBV5-8
CDR3: CASSWGTSGQETQYF

D: -
length: 13
V: TRBV3-1/TRBV3-2
CDR3: CASTHVRGETQYF

D: -
length: 15
V: TRBV27
CDR3: CASNSKAGGSYGYTF

D: -
length: 15
V: TRBV4-2
CDR3: CASSQDLFRTGELFF

D: TRBD1
length: 14
V: TRBV3-1/TRBV3-2
CDR3: CASSQDRTGPRKYF

D: TRBD1
length: 13
V: TRBV27
CDR3: CASYRGPNQPQHF

D: -
length: 13
V: TRBV7-2
CDR3: CASSFMSEETQYF

D: -
length: 13
V: TRBV6-5
CDR3: CASFNSGANVLTF

D: -
length: 14
V: TRBV25-1
CDR3: CASSKEARGGEQYF

D: -
length: 13
V: TRBV6-5
CDR3: CASTWAQQETQYF

D: -
length: 13
V: TRBV7-8
CDR3: CASSSTGFTEAFF

D: -
length: 15
V: TRBV19
CDR3: CASSISWSPSYGYTF

D: -
length: 14
V: TRBV18
CDR3: CASSTNRWTGELFF

D: TRBD1
length: 17
V: TRBV18
CDR3: CASSRDAKGQGNYGYTF

D: -
length: 11
V: TRBV6-2/TRBV6-3
CDR3: CASSQAGMRFF

D: TRBD1
length: 15
V: TRBV6-6
CDR3: CASSYPGTGKETQYF

D: -
length: 12
V: TRBV2
CDR3: CASNTGNSPLHF

D: TRBD2
length: 16
V: TRBV6-5
CDR3: CASSSGTSGGLGEQYF

D: TRBD1
length: 14
V: TRBV5-8
CDR3: CASSSDRVYYEQYF

D: -
length: 13
V: TRBV27
CDR3: CASSSPMNTEAFF

D: TRBD1
length: 14
V: TRBV2
CDR3: CASSQDRPNTEAFF

D: TRBD2
length: 16
V: TRBV6-2/TRBV6-3
CDR3: CASSYSGLAGTETQYF

D: TRBD1
length: 11
V: TRBV19
CDR3: CAIRQGPEAFF

D: TRBD1
length: 15
V: TRBV7-2
CDR3: CASSYSTGTGNTIYF

D: TRBD2
length: 13
V: TRBV18
CDR3: CASSSGGQETQYF

D: TRBD1
length: 13
V: TRBV30
CDR3: CAWAPGTAYEQYF

D: -
length: 11
V: TRBV29-1
CDR3: CSGAGVYGYTF

D: -
length: 14
V: TRBV6-4
CDR3: CASSQEGGTGELFF

D: -
length: 13
V: TRBV5-8
CDR3: CASSFGEGTEAFF

D: -
length: 15
V: TRBV2
CDR3: CASSSSTGGNQPQHF

D: TRBD1
length: 13
V: TRBV4-1
CDR3: CASSFAGQAGYTF

D: TRBD1
length: 14
V: TRBV2
CDR3: CASSEGQGEEKLFF

D: TRBD1
length: 16
V: TRBV28
CDR3: CASSTRQGTSHNEQFF

D: -
length: 14
V: TRBV2
CDR3: CASMTERNTDTQYF

D: -
length: 16
V: TRBV9
CDR3: CASSVADTGFTGELFF

D: -
length: 14
V: TRBV27
CDR3: CASSPGESNEKLFF

D: TRBD1
length: 13
V: TRBV10-3
CDR3: CAIRTGGNTEAFF

D: -
length: 12
V: TRBV7-9
CDR3: CASSYGAYGYTF

D: -
length: 13
V: TRBV7-9
CDR3: CASNQGFGHEQYF

D: -
length: 18
V: TRBV29-1
CDR3: CSVEDRGEGTTNTGELFF

D: -
length: 18
V: TRBV19
CDR3: CASSLRGLQARSNQPQHF

D: -
length: 14
V: TRBV4-1
CDR3: CASSQEFPDEKLFF

D: -
length: 15
V: TRBV7-9
CDR3: CASSTGQSTQETQYF

D: -
length: 12
V: TRBV9
CDR3: CASSPGDTEAFF

D: -
length: 15
V: TRBV7-2
CDR3: CASSTDYQPYNEQFF

D: -
length: 17
V: TRBV7-2
CDR3: CASSLDQTRELNEKLFF

D: -
length: 14
V: TRBV28
CDR3: CASSLQRAGTEAFF

D: -
length: 13
V: TRBV2
CDR3: CASSATDYNEQFF

D: TRBD1
length: 15
V: TRBV19
CDR3: CASSMRDSGNQPQHF

D: -
length: 15
V: TRBV13
CDR3: CASSLGLTETGELFF

D: TRBD2
length: 16
V: TRBV18
CDR3: CASSPPVRGGVYEQFF

D: TRBD2
length: 14
V: TRBV2
CDR3: CASTGTSATDTQYF

D: TRBD1
length: 16
V: TRBV3-1/TRBV3-2
CDR3: CASSQLPTGVNSPLHF